The 16 T cell receptor beta chains in this list originate from one sample, sequenced in a study of blood T cell repertoires in COVID-19. Sequencing used immunoSEQ multiplex PCR; TCRdb keeps in-frame clones, though not all of them. The top ten hold around 2.7% of the sample, which has about 210,000 clones, more than 75% seen once. Sequenced sample: peripheral blood. Receptor source: a man aged 55 to 70 with acute or convalescent COVID-19.

The chain links TRBV7-2 to TRBJ2-3; 8 positions agree with TRBD2. The CDR3 has 14 amino acids. Germline V gene data show CDR1 as SGHTA and CDR2 as FQGNSA. V shed 5 bases and J 6 bases; nucleotides not matched to a gene: 7. The CDR3 nucleotides read TGTGCCAGCAGCATCGGACTAGCAGGGGATACGCAGTATTTT. Amino acids: CASSIGLAGDTQYF.

The chain links TRBV5-1 to TRBJ2-5, with 12 bases matching TRBD2. J was trimmed by 5 bases and V by 1 base; bases with no gene match: 9. The germline V gene encodes CDR1 SGHRS and CDR2 YFSETQ. The CDR3 totals 17 residues. Written as DNA, the CDR3 is TGCGCCAGCAGCTTGAGCCCTAGCGGGGGGGCCCGTGAGACCCAGTACTTC. Translated: CASSLSPSGGARETQYF.

The CDR3 loop is CASNDRAPLVPLHF. CDR3 DNA sequence: TGTGCCAGCAATGATAGAGCCCCCTTAGTGCCCCTCCACTTT. The rearrangement uses TRBV28 and TRBJ1-6; no clear D. This CDR3 region has 14 residues. V lost 7 bases and J 13 bases, leaving 20 bases between the germline ends. From germline, CDR1 is MDHEN and CDR2 SYDVKM. The variable domain in full, completed from reference TRBV28 and TRBJ1-6, reads DVKVTQSSRYLVKRTGEKVFLECVQDMDHENMFWYRQDPGLGLRLIYFSYDVKMKEKGDIPEGYSVSREKKERFSLILESASTNQTSMYLCASNDRAPLVPLHFGNGTRLTVT.

The J gene is TRBJ2-7, the V gene TRBV18; D remains unclear. Germline CDR1 reads KGHSH; CDR2 reads LQKENI. The CDR3 sequence is 11 residues long. Trimming pared 4 bases from V and 3 bases from J, leaving 4 bases between. The CDR3 region has the DNA TGTGCCAGCTCACGCGGCTACGAGCAGTACTTC. This gives the protein CASSRGYEQYF.

The rearrangement joins TRBV5-1 to TRBJ1-2, with TRBD1 matching 9 bases. The CDR3 consists of 13 residues. V lost 1 base and J lost 6; bases outside the gene matches: 1. Germline lookup yields CDR1 SGHRS and CDR2 YFSETQ. The CDR3 region has the DNA TGCGCCAGCAGCTTGCGGGACAGGGATGGCTACACCTTC. Amino acid sequence: CASSLRDRDGYTF.

This rearrangement joins TRBV6-6 to TRBJ1-1, with D perhaps matching TRBD1 (5 bases). The CDR3 loop spans 15 amino acids. Germline-derived CDR1 and CDR2 are MNHNY and SVGAGI (reference sequence). V was shortened by 7 bases and J by 0 bases, with 15 bases between the two germline ends. This chain's CDR3 is CASTPPTALNTEAFF. CDR3 sequence (DNA): TGTGCCAGCACCCCTCCGACAGCCTTGAACACTGAAGCTTTCTTT.

The V and J genes are TRBV9 and TRBJ2-6; no definite D call. Trimming removed 0 bases at V and 0 bases at J, with 10 bases between. There are 17 residues in the CDR3. Germline V gene sequence: CDR1 SGDLS, CDR2 YYNGEE. The CDR3 DNA reads TGTGCCAGCAGCGTAGGCTGGAGCAGCTCTGGGGCCAACGTCCTGACTTTC. Its translation is CASSVGWSSSGANVLTF.

The chain carries TRBV28 and TRBJ1-5; TRBD1 is a possible D gene (5 bases). CDR3 size: 17 residues. With 6 bases removed from V and 0 bases from J, the gap between germline ends came to 18 bases. CDR1 and CDR2 (germline): MDHEN, SYDVKM. CDR3 coding DNA: TGTGCCAGCAGCCCCGTCCAGGGTCTCCATAGCAATCAGCCCCAGCATTTT. Encoded protein: CASSPVQGLHSNQPQHF.

This chain connects TRBV7-9 to TRBJ2-1; a possible D gene is TRBD2 (5 bases). Trimming shortened V by 4 bases and J by 3 bases, and 16 bases separated the two germline ends. Germline-derived CDR1 and CDR2 are SEHNR and FQNEAQ (reference sequence). The CDR3 consists of 16 residues. The CDR3 is CASSSPLRVDYNEQFF. In nucleotides, the CDR3 is TGTGCCAGCAGCTCTCCCCTGCGGGTGGACTACAATGAGCAGTTCTTC.

V usage is TRBV18 and J usage is TRBJ2-1, with TRBD2 identical over 15 bases. The CDR3 has 16 residues. The trim removed 0 bases at V and 7 bases at J, leaving 1 base unmatched. Germline assignment: CDR1 KGHSH and CDR2 LQKENI. The CDR3 protein is CASSPPGLAGGNEQFF. The CDR3 DNA reads TGTGCCAGCTCACCACCGGGACTAGCGGGGGGAAATGAGCAGTTCTTC.

This clone appeared once. The V call is TRBV7-2, the J call TRBJ2-3, with 11 bases lining up with TRBD1. The ends lost 1 base at V and 1 base at J; junction bases unmatched: 4. CDR3 length: 17 residues. Germline lookup yields CDR1 SGHTA and CDR2 FQGNSA. In nucleotides, the CDR3 is TGTGCCAGCAGCTTAGTAAAGGGACAGGGGGGCACAGATACGCAGTATTTT. It translates to CASSLVKGQGGTDTQYF.

The V call is TRBV7-3, the J call TRBJ2-7; possible D gene TRBD1, 6 bases. The V end lost 4 bases, the J end lost 6 bases, and 19 bases lay between the germline ends. Germline CDR1 and CDR2: SGHTA and FQGTGA. The CDR3 has 15 residues. CDR3 DNA sequence: TGTGCCAGCAGCTCCCAGTCGACAGGACGGGGCGAGCAGTACTTC. It specifies CASSSQSTGRGEQYF.

This chain connects TRBV3-1 (or the pseudogene TRBV3-2) to TRBJ1-3; 7 bases are a match to TRBD1. Unmatched junction bases numbered 7, after V lost 7 bases and J lost 4 bases. The V gene's germline CDR1 is LGHDT and CDR2 YNNKEL (reference sequence). CDR3 length: 14 residues. The CDR3 nucleotides are TGTGCCAGCACTCTACAGGGGATAGGAAACACCATATATTTT. Translated, it gives CASTLQGIGNTIYF.

The V and J genes are TRBV11-2 and TRBJ2-7; D gene ambiguous. From germline, CDR1 is SGHAT and CDR2 FQNNGV. Trimming cost V 0 bases and J 3 bases, with 12 bases left between them. The CDR3 runs to 15 residues. The CDR3 spells CASSLEQSVYYEQYF. The CDR3 nucleotides read TGTGCCAGCAGCTTAGAACAGAGTGTGTACTACGAGCAGTACTTC.

V gene TRBV27 combines with J gene TRBJ2-1; D remains unclear. V lost 1 base, J lost 2 bases, and 9 bases lay in between. CDR1 and CDR2 from the germline V gene are MNHEY and SMNVEV (reference sequence). CDR3 length: 15 residues. CDR3 region: CASSLYSGPYNEQFF. CDR3 in DNA: TGTGCCAGCAGTTTATATTCTGGGCCCTACAATGAGCAGTTCTTC.

The rearrangement links TRBV7-2 to TRBJ1-1; D may be TRBD1 (6 bases). Trimming removed 1 base at V and 7 bases at J, with 13 bases between. From germline, CDR1 is SGHTA and CDR2 FQGNSA. The CDR3 loop spans 14 amino acids. The CDR3 DNA is TGTGCCAGCAGCTTAGTCAGGGGCCCCGGTGAAGCTTTCTTT. Its translation is CASSLVRGPGEAFF.